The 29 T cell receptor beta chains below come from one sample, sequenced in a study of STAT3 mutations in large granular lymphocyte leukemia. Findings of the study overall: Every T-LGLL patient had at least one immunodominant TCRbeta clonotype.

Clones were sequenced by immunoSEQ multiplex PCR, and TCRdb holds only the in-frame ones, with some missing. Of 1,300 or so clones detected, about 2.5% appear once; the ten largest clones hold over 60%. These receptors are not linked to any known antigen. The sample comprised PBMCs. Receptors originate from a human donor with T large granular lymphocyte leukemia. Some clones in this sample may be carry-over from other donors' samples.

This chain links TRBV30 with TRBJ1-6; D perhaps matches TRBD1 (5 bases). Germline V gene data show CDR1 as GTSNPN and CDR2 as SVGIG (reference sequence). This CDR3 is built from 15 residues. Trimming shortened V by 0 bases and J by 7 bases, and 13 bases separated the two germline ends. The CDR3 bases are TGTGCCTGGAGTGTACGGAGGGCAGGGAATTCACCCCTCCACTTT. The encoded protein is CAWSVRRAGNSPLHF.

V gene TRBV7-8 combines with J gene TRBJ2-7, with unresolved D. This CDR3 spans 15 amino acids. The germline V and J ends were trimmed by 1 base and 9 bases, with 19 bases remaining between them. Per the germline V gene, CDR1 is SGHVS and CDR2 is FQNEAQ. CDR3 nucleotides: TGTGCCAGCAGCTTAGTAGGGCCAACCTACGAGCGGCAGTACTTC. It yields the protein CASSLVGPTYERQYF. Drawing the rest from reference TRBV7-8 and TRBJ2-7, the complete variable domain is GAGVSQSPRYKVAKRGQDVALRCDPISGHVSLFWYQQALGQGPEFLTYFQNEAQLDKSGLPSDRFFAERPEGSVSTLKIQRTQQEDSAVYLCASSLVGPTYERQYFGPGTRLTVT.

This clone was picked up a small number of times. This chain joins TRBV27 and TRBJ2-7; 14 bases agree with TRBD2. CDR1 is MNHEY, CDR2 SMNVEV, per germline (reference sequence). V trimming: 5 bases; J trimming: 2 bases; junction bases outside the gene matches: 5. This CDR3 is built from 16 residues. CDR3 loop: CASSLRLAGGPYEQYF. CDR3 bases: TGTGCCAGCAGTCTGCGACTAGCGGGAGGGCCCTACGAGCAGTACTTC.

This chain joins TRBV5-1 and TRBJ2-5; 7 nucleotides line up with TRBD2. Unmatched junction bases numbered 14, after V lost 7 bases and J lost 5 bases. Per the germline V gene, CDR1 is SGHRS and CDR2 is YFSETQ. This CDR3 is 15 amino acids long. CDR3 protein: CASSPQGGGAETQYF. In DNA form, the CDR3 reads TGCGCCAGCTCCCCGCAGGGCGGGGGTGCGGAGACCCAGTACTTC.

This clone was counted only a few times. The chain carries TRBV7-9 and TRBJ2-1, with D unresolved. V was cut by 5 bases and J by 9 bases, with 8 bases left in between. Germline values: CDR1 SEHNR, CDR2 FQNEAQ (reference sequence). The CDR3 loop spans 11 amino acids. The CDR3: CASSRLVEQFF. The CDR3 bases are TGTGCCAGCAGCCGACTGGTTGAGCAGTTCTTC. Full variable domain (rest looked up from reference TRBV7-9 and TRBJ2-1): DTGVSQNPRHKITKRGQNVTFRCDPISEHNRLYWYRQTLGQGPEFLTYFQNEAQLEKSRLLSDRFSAERPKGSFSTLEIQRTEQGDSAMYLCASSRLVEQFFGPGTRLTVL.

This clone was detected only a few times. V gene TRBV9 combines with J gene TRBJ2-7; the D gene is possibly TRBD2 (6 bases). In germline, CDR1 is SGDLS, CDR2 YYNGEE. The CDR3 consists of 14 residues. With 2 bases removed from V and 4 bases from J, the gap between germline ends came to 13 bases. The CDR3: CASSVGGLGYEQYF. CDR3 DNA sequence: TGTGCCAGCAGCGTCGGAGGGTTGGGGTACGAGCAGTACTTC.

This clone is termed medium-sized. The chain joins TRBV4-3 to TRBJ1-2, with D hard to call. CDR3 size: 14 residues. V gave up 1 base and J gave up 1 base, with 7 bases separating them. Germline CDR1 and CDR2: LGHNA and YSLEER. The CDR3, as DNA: TGCGCCAGCAGCCAAGGGGTAATTAACTATGGCTACACCTTC. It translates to CASSQGVINYGYTF.

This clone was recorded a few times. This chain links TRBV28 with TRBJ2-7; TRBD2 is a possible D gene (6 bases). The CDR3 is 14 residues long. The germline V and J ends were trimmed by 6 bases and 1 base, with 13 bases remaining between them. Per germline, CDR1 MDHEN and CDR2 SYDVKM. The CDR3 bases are TGTGCCAGCAGACTGGCGGGGCTTTCCTACGAGCAGTACTTC. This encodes CASRLAGLSYEQYF. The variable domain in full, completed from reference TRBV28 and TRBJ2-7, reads DVKVTQSSRYLVKRTGEKVFLECVQDMDHENMFWYRQDPGLGLRLIYFSYDVKMKEKGDIPEGYSVSREKKERFSLILESASTNQTSMYLCASRLAGLSYEQYFGPGTRLTVT.

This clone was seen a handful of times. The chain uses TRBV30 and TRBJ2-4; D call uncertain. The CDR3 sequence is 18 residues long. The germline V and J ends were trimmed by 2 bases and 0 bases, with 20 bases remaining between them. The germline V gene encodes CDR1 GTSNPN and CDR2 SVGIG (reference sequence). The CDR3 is CAWSPLRVGILAKNIQYF. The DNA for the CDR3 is TGTGCCTGGAGTCCACTACGGGTGGGAATTCTAGCCAAAAACATTCAGTACTTC.

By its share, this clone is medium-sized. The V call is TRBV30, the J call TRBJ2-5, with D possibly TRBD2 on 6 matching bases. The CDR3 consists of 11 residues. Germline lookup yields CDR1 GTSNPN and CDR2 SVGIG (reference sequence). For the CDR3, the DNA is TGTGCTGGAGGGCGGAGGGAGACCCAGTACTTC. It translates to CAGGRRETQYF.

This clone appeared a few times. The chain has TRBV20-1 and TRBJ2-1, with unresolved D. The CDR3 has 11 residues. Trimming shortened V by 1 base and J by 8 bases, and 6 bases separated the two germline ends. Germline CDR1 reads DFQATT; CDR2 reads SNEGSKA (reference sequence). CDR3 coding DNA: TGCAGTGCTAGAGTAGGTCATGAGCAGTTCTTC. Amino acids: CSARVGHEQFF.

CDR3 nucleotides: TGTGCCAGCAGCTTAGTTGATTGGCAGCAAGAGACCCAGTACTTC. It specifies CASSLVDWQQETQYF. V usage is TRBV7-9 and J usage is TRBJ2-5; D uncertain. CDR3 size: 15 residues. Germline V gene sequence: CDR1 SEHNR, CDR2 FQNEAQ (reference sequence). Trimming shortened V by 1 base and J by 2 bases, and 11 bases separated the two germline ends.

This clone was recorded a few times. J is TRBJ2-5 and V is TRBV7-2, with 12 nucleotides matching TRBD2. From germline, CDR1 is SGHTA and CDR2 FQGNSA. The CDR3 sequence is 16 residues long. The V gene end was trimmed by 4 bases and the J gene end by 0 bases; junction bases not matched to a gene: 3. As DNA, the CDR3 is TGTGCCAGCAGCTCAGGACTAGCGGGGTACCAAGAGACCCAGTACTTC. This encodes CASSSGLAGYQETQYF.

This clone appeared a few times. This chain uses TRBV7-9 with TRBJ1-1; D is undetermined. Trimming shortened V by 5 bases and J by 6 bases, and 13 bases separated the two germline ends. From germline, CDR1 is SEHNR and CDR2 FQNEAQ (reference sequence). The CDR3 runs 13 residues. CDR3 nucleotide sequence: TGTGCCAGCAGCCCGGACGGGGTGGCTGAAGCTTTCTTT. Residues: CASSPDGVAEAFF.

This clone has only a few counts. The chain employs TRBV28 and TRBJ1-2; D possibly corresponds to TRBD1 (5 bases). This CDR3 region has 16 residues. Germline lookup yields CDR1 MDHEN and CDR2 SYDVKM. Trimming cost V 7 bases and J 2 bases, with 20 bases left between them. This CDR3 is CASTERGGPNNYGYTF. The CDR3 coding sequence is TGTGCCAGCACCGAACGGGGGGGTCCAAACAACTATGGCTACACCTTC.

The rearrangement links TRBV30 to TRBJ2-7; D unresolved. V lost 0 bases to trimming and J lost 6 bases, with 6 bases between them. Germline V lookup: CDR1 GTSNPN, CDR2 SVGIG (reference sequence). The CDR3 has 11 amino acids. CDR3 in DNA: TGTGCCTGGAGTGTGAGTCTCGAGCAGTACTTC. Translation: CAWSVSLEQYF. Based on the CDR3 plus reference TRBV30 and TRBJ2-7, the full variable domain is SQTIHQWPATLVQPVGSPLSLECTVEGTSNPNLYWYRQAAGRGLQLLFYSVGIGQISSEVPQNLSASRPQDRQFILSSKKLLLSDSGFYLCAWSVSLEQYFGPGTRLTVT.

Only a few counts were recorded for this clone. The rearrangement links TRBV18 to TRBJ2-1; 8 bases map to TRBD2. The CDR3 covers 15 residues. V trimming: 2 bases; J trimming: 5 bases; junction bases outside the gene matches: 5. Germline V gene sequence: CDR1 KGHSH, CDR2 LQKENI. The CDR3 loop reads CASSPEASGHNEQFF. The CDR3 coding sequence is TGTGCCAGCTCACCAGAGGCTAGCGGGCACAATGAGCAGTTCTTC.

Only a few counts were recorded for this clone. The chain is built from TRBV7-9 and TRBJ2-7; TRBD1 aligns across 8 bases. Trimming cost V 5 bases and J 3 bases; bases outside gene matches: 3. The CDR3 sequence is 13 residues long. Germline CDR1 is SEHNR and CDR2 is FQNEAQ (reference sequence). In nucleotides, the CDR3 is TGTGCCAGCAGCGGACAGGGCTACTACGAGCAGTACTTC. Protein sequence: CASSGQGYYEQYF.

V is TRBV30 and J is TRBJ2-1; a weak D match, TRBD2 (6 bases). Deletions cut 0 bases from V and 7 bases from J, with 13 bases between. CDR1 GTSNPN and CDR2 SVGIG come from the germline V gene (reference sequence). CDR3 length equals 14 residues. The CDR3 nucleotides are TGTGCCTGGAGTGTCGGAGGGGCGACGAATGAGCAGTTCTTC. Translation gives CAWSVGGATNEQFF.

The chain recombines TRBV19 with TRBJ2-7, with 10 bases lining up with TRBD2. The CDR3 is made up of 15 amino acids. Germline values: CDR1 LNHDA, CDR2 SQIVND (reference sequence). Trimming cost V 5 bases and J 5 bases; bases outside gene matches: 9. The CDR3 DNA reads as TGTGCCAGTAGTGCCCGTGTAGCGGGAGGAAACGAGCAGTACTTC. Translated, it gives CASSARVAGGNEQYF.

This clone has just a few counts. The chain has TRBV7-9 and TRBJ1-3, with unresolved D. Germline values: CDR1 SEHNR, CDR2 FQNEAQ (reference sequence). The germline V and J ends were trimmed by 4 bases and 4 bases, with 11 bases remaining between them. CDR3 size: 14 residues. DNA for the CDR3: TGTGCCAGCAGCTCCGTGGGAGGCGGAAACACCATATATTTT. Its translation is CASSSVGGGNTIYF.

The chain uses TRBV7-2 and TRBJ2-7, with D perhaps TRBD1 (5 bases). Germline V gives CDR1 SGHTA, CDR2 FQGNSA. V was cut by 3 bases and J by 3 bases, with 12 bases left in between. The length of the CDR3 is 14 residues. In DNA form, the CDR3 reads TGTGCCAGCAGCTTTTCGAACAGGTACTACGAGCAGTACTTC. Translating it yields CASSFSNRYYEQYF.

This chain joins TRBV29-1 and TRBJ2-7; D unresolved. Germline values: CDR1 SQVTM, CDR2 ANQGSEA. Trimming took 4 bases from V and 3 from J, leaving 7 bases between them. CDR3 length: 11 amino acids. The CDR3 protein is CSVGDLYEQYF. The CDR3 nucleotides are TGCAGCGTTGGGGATCTCTACGAGCAGTACTTC.

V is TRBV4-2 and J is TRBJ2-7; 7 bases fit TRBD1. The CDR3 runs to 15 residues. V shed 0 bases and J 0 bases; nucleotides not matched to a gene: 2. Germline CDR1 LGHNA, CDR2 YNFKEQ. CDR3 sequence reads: CASSQDWDSSYEQYF. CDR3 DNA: TGTGCCAGCAGCCAAGACTGGGACAGCTCCTACGAGCAGTACTTC.

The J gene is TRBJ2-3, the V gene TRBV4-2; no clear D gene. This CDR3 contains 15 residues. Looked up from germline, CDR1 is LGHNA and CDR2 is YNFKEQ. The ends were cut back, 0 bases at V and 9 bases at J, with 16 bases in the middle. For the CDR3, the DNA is TGTGCCAGCAGCCAAGATCAATCGGAAGTAGGGACGCAGTATTTT. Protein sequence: CASSQDQSEVGTQYF.

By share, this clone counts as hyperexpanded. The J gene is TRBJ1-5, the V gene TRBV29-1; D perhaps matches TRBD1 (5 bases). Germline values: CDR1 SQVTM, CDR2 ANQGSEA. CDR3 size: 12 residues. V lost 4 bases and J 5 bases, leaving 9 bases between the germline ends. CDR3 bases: TGCAGCGTTGCAGGGCTGGATCAGCCCCAGCATTTT. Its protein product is CSVAGLDQPQHF.

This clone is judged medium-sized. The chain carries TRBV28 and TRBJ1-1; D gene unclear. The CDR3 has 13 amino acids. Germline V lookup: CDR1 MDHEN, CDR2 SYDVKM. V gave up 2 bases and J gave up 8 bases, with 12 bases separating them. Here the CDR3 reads CASSLRGEPEAFF. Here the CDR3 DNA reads TGTGCCAGCAGTTTACGTGGGGAGCCAGAAGCTTTCTTT.

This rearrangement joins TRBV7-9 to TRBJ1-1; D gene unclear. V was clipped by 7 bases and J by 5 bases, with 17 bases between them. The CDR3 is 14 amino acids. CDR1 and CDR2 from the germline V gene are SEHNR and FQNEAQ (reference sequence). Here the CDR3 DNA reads TGTGCCAGCACTCGTGACACAAGAGGGACTGAAGCTTTCTTT. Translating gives CASTRDTRGTEAFF.

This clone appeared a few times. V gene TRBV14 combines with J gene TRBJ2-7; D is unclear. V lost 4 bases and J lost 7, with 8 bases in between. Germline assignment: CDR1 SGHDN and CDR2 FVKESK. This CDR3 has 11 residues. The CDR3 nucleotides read TGTGCCAGCAGCCTTACCTCTGAGCAGTACTTC. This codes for CASSLTSEQYF.